These 2 T cell receptor beta chains share one sample of origin, sequenced in a study of control samples from healthy donors and cancer patients. Repertoires were generated with immunoSEQ multiplex PCR, while TCRdb's copy carries only in-frame clones and drops some. Of about 160,000 clones detected, roughly 95% appear once; the ten largest clones hold 0.85% to 1.3%. Sequences were obtained from blood. All receptors come from a woman aged 30 to 39 in good health.

The rearrangement joins TRBV5-1 to TRBJ1-3, with D possibly matching TRBD1 (5 bases). Trimming left V 3 bases short and J 0 bases short, with 16 bases between. The length of the CDR3 is 17 residues. Looked up from germline, CDR1 is SGHRS and CDR2 is YFSETQ. The DNA of the CDR3 is TGCGCCAGCAGCTCCAAGCACGACAGTCTCTCTGGAAACACCATATATTTT. This translates into CASSSKHDSLSGNTIYF.

V and J are TRBV9 and TRBJ2-3, with D perhaps matching TRBD1 or TRBD2 (5 bases each). Trimming pared 3 bases from V and 2 bases from J, leaving 13 bases between. Germline V gene sequence: CDR1 SGDLS, CDR2 YYNGEE. This CDR3 spans 15 amino acids. The CDR3 coding sequence is TGTGCCAGCAGCGGGCCCCACGGGACCACAGATACGCAGTATTTT. Protein product: CASSGPHGTTDTQYF.